Below, 7 T cell receptor beta chains from the same sample are listed, as sequenced in a study of blood T cell repertoires in COVID-19. Method: immunoSEQ multiplex PCR; TCRdb's copy keeps in-frame clones and lacks some. The sample records roughly 70,000 clones, over 70% being singletons. Input material: peripheral blood. These receptors originate from a man between 70 and 80 years old who had recovered from COVID-19.

V and J are TRBV6-5 and TRBJ1-3, with D possibly matching TRBD1 (6 bases). The V gene's germline CDR1 is MNHEY and CDR2 SVGAGI. The CDR3 covers 16 residues. Trimming cost V 3 bases and J 2 bases, with 14 bases left between them. For the CDR3, the DNA is TGTGCCAGCAGTTATATGGGGGCGCCGACTGGAAACACCATATATTTT. Translated: CASSYMGAPTGNTIYF.

V and J are TRBV11-2 and TRBJ1-2; TRBD1 is a possible D gene (5 bases). V was pared by 8 bases and J by 2 bases, with 15 bases between. The CDR3 runs to 14 residues. Germline CDR1 SGHAT, CDR2 FQNNGV. The CDR3 here is CASGQGLGNYGYTF. CDR3 coding DNA: TGTGCCAGCGGCCAGGGCCTAGGCAACTATGGCTACACCTTC.

The chain has TRBV24-1 and TRBJ1-2, with TRBD1 matching 9 bases. The ends lost 4 bases at V and 4 bases at J; junction bases unmatched: 12. The CDR3 is 17 amino acids. The germline V gene has CDR1 KGHDR and CDR2 SFDVKD. CDR3 coding DNA: TGTGCCACCAGTGACGAAACAGGGGGCAGGCACTCCTATGGCTACACCTTC. It yields the protein CATSDETGGRHSYGYTF.

The chain combines TRBV5-1 with TRBJ2-2; D perhaps matches TRBD1 (6 bases). Germline CDR1 SGHRS, CDR2 YFSETQ. CDR3 length equals 14 residues. Trimming left V 4 bases short and J 5 bases short, with 12 bases between. CDR3 loop: CASSRGGSTGELFF. Written as DNA, the CDR3 is TGCGCCAGCAGCCGAGGGGGTAGTACCGGGGAGCTGTTTTTT. The entire variable domain, with the rest obtained from reference TRBV5-1 and TRBJ2-2, is as follows: KAGVTQTPRYLIKTRGQQVTLSCSPISGHRSVSWYQQTPGQGLQFLFEYFSETQRNKGNFPGRFSGRQFSNSRSEMNVSTLELGDSALYLCASSRGGSTGELFFGEGSRLTVL.

The V call is TRBV5-1, the J call TRBJ2-1, with 7 positions matching TRBD1. This CDR3 has 18 amino acids. J was trimmed by 2 bases and V by 5 bases; bases with no gene match: 16. CDR1 is SGHRS, CDR2 YFSETQ, per germline. CDR3 region: CASRSSLGQPYPYNEQFF. The CDR3 nucleotides are TGCGCCAGCAGGAGTTCGCTGGGACAGCCTTATCCCTACAATGAGCAGTTCTTC.

This clone was seen only once. V and J are TRBV4-2 and TRBJ1-5; possible D gene TRBD1, 6 bases. The germline CDR1 and CDR2 sequences are LGHNA and YNFKEQ. With 4 bases removed from V and 3 bases from J, the gap between germline ends came to 13 bases. This CDR3 has 15 residues. The DNA for the CDR3 is TGTGCCAGCAGCCCGGCAGGGACAACCAATCAGCCCCAGCATTTT. It is translated as CASSPAGTTNQPQHF.

The chain combines TRBV11-2 with TRBJ2-1; 10 bases match TRBD1. Per the germline V gene, CDR1 is SGHAT and CDR2 is FQNNGV. There are 17 residues in the CDR3. J lost 6 bases, V lost 2 bases, and 10 bases had no gene match. CDR3 region: CASSLSAGTGVPNEQFF. Written as DNA, the CDR3 is TGTGCCAGCAGCTTAAGCGCCGGGACAGGGGTCCCCAATGAGCAGTTCTTC.